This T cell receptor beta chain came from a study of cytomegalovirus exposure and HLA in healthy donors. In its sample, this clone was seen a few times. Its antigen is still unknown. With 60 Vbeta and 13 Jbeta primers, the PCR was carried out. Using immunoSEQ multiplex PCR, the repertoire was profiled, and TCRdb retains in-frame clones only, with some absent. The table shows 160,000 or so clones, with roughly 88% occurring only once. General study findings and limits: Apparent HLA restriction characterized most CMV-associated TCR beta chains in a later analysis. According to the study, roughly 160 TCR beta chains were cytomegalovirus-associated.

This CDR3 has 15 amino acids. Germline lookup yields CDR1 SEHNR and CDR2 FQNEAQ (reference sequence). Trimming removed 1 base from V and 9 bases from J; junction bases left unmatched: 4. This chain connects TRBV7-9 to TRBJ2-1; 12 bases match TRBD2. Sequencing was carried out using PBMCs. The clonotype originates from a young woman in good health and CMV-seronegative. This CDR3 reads CASSLDLAGGREQFF. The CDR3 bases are TGTGCCAGCAGCTTAGATCTAGCGGGGGGGCGTGAGCAGTTCTTC.